The TCR beta chain described here comes from a study of PD-1 blockade in classical Hodgkin lymphoma. Study observations and caveats: Whatever underlies the repertoire differences (possibly disease activity or prior therapy) remains undefined. Baseline TCR diversity was reportedly lower in newly diagnosed patients than in healthy donors. It was reported as lower still in relapsed/refractory patients.

Of note for this clone: Its matching antigen is unknown.

This table comes from immunoSEQ multiplex PCR, and its TCRdb copy is limited to in-frame clones, with some not included. The sample consists of over 20,000 clones, 80% to 90% of them appearing once. As to time point: newly diagnosed, previously untreated cHL patient sample. PBMCs, once thawed, yielded CD8+ T cells isolated by magnetic negative selection. The authors used newly diagnosed, untreated classical Hodgkin lymphoma PBMCs as comparison. The sequence was obtained from a human donor with classical Hodgkin lymphoma. Sample: CD8+ T cells from blood.

This CDR3 reads CASSWPGGGYEQYF. CDR3 in DNA: TGTGCCAGCAGCTGGCCAGGGGGAGGCTACGAGCAGTACTTC. The V and J genes are TRBV7-9 and TRBJ2-7, with a weak D call TRBD1 (7 bases). The CDR3 sequence is 14 residues long. V was shortened by 4 bases and J by 3 bases, with 13 bases between the two germline ends. Germline V gives CDR1 SEHNR, CDR2 FQNEAQ (reference sequence).